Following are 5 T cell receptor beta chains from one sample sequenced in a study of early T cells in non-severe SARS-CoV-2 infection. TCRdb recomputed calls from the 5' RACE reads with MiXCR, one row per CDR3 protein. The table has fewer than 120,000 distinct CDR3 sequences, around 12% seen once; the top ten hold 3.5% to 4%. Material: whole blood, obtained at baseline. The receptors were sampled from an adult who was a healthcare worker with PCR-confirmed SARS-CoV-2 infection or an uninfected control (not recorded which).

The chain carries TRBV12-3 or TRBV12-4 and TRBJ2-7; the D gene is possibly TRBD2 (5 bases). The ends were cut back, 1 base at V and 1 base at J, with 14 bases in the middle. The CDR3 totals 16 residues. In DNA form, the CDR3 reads TGTGCCAGCAGTTTAGGGACTTCAGGAGTTTCCTACGAGCAGTACTTC. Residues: CASSLGTSGVSYEQYF.

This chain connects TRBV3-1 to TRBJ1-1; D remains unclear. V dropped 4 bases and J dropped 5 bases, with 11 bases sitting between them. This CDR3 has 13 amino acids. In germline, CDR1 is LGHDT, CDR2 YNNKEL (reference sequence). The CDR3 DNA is TGTGCCAGCAGCCTATTACTGGGGACTGAAGCTTTCTTT. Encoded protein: CASSLLLGTEAFF.

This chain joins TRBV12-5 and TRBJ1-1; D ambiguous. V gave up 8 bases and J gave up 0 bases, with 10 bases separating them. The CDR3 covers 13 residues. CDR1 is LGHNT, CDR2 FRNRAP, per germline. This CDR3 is CASRGVMNTEAFF. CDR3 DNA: TGTGCTAGTCGCGGCGTCATGAACACTGAAGCTTTCTTT.

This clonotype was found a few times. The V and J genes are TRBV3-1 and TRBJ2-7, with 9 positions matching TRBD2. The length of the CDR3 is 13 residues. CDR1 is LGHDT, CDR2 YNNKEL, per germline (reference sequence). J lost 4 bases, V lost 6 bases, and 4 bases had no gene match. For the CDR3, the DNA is TGTGCCAGCAGGTCTAGCGGGGAGTACGAGCAGTACTTC. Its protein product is CASRSSGEYEQYF.

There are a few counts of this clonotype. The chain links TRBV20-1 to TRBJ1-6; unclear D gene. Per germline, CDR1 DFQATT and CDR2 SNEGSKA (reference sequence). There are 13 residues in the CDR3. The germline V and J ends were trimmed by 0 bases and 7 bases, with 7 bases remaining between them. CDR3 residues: CSAREGINSPLHF. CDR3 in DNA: TGCAGTGCTAGAGAAGGCATAAATTCACCCCTCCACTTT.